One sample yielded the 20 T cell receptor beta chains listed below, sequenced in a study of blood T cell repertoires in COVID-19. Here immunoSEQ multiplex PCR was the method, and the copy in TCRdb shows in-frame clones only, minus some. The sample carries around 21,000 clones, 70% to 80% recorded once. Source material: peripheral blood. The receptors come from an elderly man with acute or convalescent COVID-19.

CDR3 protein: CASSHGGRDTGELFF. In DNA, the CDR3 is TGTGCCAGCAGCCACGGAGGGCGGGACACCGGGGAGCTGTTTTTT. V is TRBV28 and J is TRBJ2-2, with TRBD2 as a possible D gene (6 bases). V lost 6 bases to trimming and J lost 3 bases, with 14 bases between them. CDR3 length equals 15 residues. Germline V gene lookup returns CDR1 MDHEN and CDR2 SYDVKM.

This chain connects TRBV2 to TRBJ2-3; D is unresolved. The CDR3 covers 13 residues. Germline-derived CDR1 and CDR2 are SNHLY and FYNNEI. Between the trimmed V and J ends, which lost 4 bases and 9 bases, there was a span of 14 bases. The CDR3 coding sequence is TGTGCCAGCAGTGCGGCGGCCTCGAACACGCAGTATTTT. Translation gives CASSAAASNTQYF.

This chain links TRBV9 with TRBJ2-3; 11 nucleotides agree with TRBD1. CDR1 and CDR2 (germline): SGDLS, YYNGEE. Trimming cost V 2 bases and J 3 bases; bases outside gene matches: 8. CDR3 length equals 17 residues. The CDR3 sequence: CASSVTPGQGVTDTQYF. The CDR3 DNA reads TGTGCCAGCAGCGTCACACCGGGACAGGGGGTAACAGATACGCAGTATTTT.

The V and J genes are TRBV5-1 and TRBJ2-1; tentatively, D is TRBD2 (5 bases). Germline lookup yields CDR1 SGHRS and CDR2 YFSETQ. CDR3 length: 15 amino acids. V gave up 0 bases and J gave up 3 bases, with 10 bases separating them. The CDR3 reads CASSLVGLDYNEQFF. In DNA form, the CDR3 reads TGCGCCAGCAGCTTGGTCGGACTGGACTACAATGAGCAGTTCTTC.

The rearrangement joins TRBV5-5 to TRBJ2-3, with 8 bases identical to TRBD1. This CDR3 comprises 15 residues. V shed 4 bases, J shed 3 bases, and the junction held 7 bases outside the gene matches. Germline CDR1 is SGHKS and CDR2 is YYEKEE (reference sequence). The CDR3 here is CASSRDRPVTDTQYF. DNA for the CDR3: TGTGCCAGCAGCCGGGACAGGCCCGTTACAGATACGCAGTATTTT.

This clone was counted a few times. The rearrangement joins TRBV5-1 to TRBJ1-6; D uncertain. The CDR3 consists of 12 residues. V shed 5 bases and J shed 5 bases, with 5 bases lying between them. Germline lookup yields CDR1 SGHRS and CDR2 YFSETQ. DNA for the CDR3: TGCGCCAGCAGTTCGGATAATTCACCCCTCCACTTT. Amino acid sequence: CASSSDNSPLHF.

J is TRBJ1-1 and V is TRBV9; D might be TRBD1 (5 bases). Between the trimmed V and J ends, which lost 4 bases and 4 bases, there was a span of 17 bases. CDR3 length: 15 amino acids. Per germline, CDR1 SGDLS and CDR2 YYNGEE. The CDR3 protein is CASSTEDWGGTEAFF. The CDR3 region has the DNA TGTGCCAGCAGCACAGAGGATTGGGGGGGCACTGAAGCTTTCTTT.

The rearrangement links TRBV6-2 or TRBV6-3 to TRBJ1-1; 9 bases fit TRBD1. The CDR3 extends over 12 amino acids. The V segment lost 5 bases and the J segment 10 bases; nucleotides outside the gene matches: 5. The V gene's germline CDR1 is MNHEY and CDR2 SVGEGT. The DNA for the CDR3 is TGTGCCAGCAGTCTACCGGGACAGGGAGCTTTCTTT. Encoded protein: CASSLPGQGAFF.

V and J are TRBV7-8 and TRBJ1-2, with a possible D match to TRBD1 (6 bases). V gave up 4 bases and J gave up 3 bases, with 12 bases separating them. CDR1 and CDR2 (germline): SGHVS, FQNEAQ. The CDR3 totals 14 residues. The CDR3 nucleotides are TGTGCCAGCAGCTCGCTACAGGGTTACTATGGCTACACCTTC. Translating it yields CASSSLQGYYGYTF.

This rearrangement joins TRBV19 to TRBJ2-2; 12 nucleotides agree with TRBD2. V was clipped by 3 bases and J by 5 bases; unmatched bases: 7. The CDR3 extends over 17 amino acids. Germline V lookup: CDR1 LNHDA, CDR2 SQIVND (reference sequence). The CDR3 DNA is TGTGCCAGTAGTATTAGACTAGCGGGAGTAGGGACCGGGGAGCTGTTTTTT. As protein: CASSIRLAGVGTGELFF.

The V call is TRBV6-5, the J call TRBJ1-2, with 10 bases that match TRBD1. The CDR3 runs to 13 residues. The ends lost 6 bases at V and 8 bases at J; junction bases unmatched: 6. Per the germline V gene, CDR1 is MNHEY and CDR2 is SVGAGI. The CDR3 DNA is TGTGCCAGCAGCGTCGGGACAGGGGCCGGCTACACCTTC. Translating gives CASSVGTGAGYTF.

This clone was seen a handful of times. J is TRBJ1-3 and V is TRBV14; tentatively, D is TRBD1 (5 bases). From germline, CDR1 is SGHDN and CDR2 FVKESK. The CDR3 sequence is 15 residues long. Trimming pared 4 bases from V and 4 bases from J, leaving 14 bases between. As DNA, the CDR3 is TGTGCCAGCAGCCCATTTCAGGGAGGGGGAAACACCATATATTTT. Its translation: CASSPFQGGGNTIYF.

The V and J genes are TRBV2 and TRBJ2-1, with TRBD1 matching over 8 bases. The germline V gene has CDR1 SNHLY and CDR2 FYNNEI. The CDR3 spans 13 residues. With 4 bases clipped from V and 4 bases from J, the junction kept 0 bases outside the gene matches. The CDR3 here is CASSGQGYNEQFF. The CDR3 bases are TGTGCCAGCAGTGGACAGGGGTACAATGAGCAGTTCTTC.

The chain uses TRBV27 and TRBJ1-5, with D unclear. Trimming took off 5 bases at V and 5 bases at J, with 7 bases between the two ends. There are 12 residues in the CDR3. Germline V gene lookup returns CDR1 MNHEY and CDR2 SMNVEV (reference sequence). CDR3 DNA: TGTGCCAGCAGTCATCGGTATCAGCCCCAGCATTTT. It specifies CASSHRYQPQHF.

The rearrangement links TRBV7-2 to TRBJ1-5; TRBD1 might be the D (5 bases). This CDR3 has 15 amino acids. Germline loops: CDR1 SGHTA, CDR2 FQGNSA. V lost 4 bases and J lost 0, with 10 bases in between. CDR3: CASSSTVNSNQPQHF. The CDR3 DNA sequence: TGTGCCAGCAGCTCGACAGTTAATAGCAATCAGCCCCAGCATTTT.

This clone was detected a few times. The J gene is TRBJ2-7, the V gene TRBV6-5; weak D call: TRBD2 (6 bases). The CDR3 spans 14 residues. V shed 6 bases and J shed 0 bases, with 12 bases lying between them. The germline V gene has CDR1 MNHEY and CDR2 SVGAGI. Here the CDR3 reads CASRQMTSSYEQYF. The DNA of the CDR3 is TGTGCCAGCAGACAAATGACTAGCTCCTACGAGCAGTACTTC.

The V gene is TRBV6-1, the J gene TRBJ1-6; TRBD1 agrees at 8 bases. This CDR3 contains 13 residues. Germline V lookup: CDR1 MNHNS, CDR2 SASEGT. Trimming removed 3 bases from V and 9 bases from J; junction bases left unmatched: 1. The DNA of the CDR3 is TGTGCCAGCAGTGACAGGGGGCCTTCACCCCTCCACTTT. Its translation is CASSDRGPSPLHF.

The chain recombines TRBV5-1 with TRBJ2-5; 9 nucleotides match TRBD1. Germline CDR1 reads SGHRS; CDR2 reads YFSETQ. V gave up 3 bases and J gave up 4 bases; unmatched junction bases: 16. The CDR3 is made up of 18 amino acids. CDR3 loop: CASSYYPSDRGQGETQYF. The CDR3 DNA sequence: TGCGCCAGCAGCTACTACCCATCGGACAGGGGACAGGGAGAGACCCAGTACTTC.

The CDR3 DNA sequence: TGCGCCAGCAGCTGGACAGGGGGGGTAACTGAAGCTTTCTTT. Protein: CASSWTGGVTEAFF. The V call is TRBV5-1, the J call TRBJ1-1; 10 bases map to TRBD1. CDR1 is SGHRS, CDR2 YFSETQ, per germline. This CDR3 region has 14 residues. V lost 3 bases, J lost 5 bases, and 4 bases stayed unmatched.

V usage is TRBV6-5 and J usage is TRBJ1-1; D might be TRBD1 (6 bases). Trimming left V 10 bases short and J 1 base short, with 16 bases between. The length of the CDR3 is 14 residues. From germline, CDR1 is MNHEY and CDR2 SVGAGI. CDR3 loop: CAIQGLGKNTEAFF. The CDR3 DNA reads TGTGCCATCCAGGGGTTGGGGAAGAACACTGAAGCTTTCTTT.